This TCR beta chain was profiled in a study of blood T cell repertoires in COVID-19 (dated by TCRdb to the early 2020s). Background for the entire study: Samples covering the acute and convalescent phases of COVID-19 were provided by collaborators in the United States, Italy and Spain. HLA class I and class II types, where available, came from metadata supplied by the sample provider rather than from assay-based typing. The sample metadata nearly always contained a de-identified subject ID, COVID-19 status, age in years and sex. The prospective study material was composed of cDNA or gDNA derived from T cells, B-cell-depleted T cells, or PBMCs. The repertoires were released in a freely available public database meant as a resource for research on the immune response to SARS-CoV-2. Subjects who had been exposed to COVID-19, were actively infected with it, or had recovered from it provided the deeply sampled blood TCRbeta repertoires that made up the dataset. Samples came from the ongoing ImmuneRACE study (first 160 participants) plus 1,254 subjects from 6 global collaborators. General findings and caveats noted by the study authors: The amount of clinical and demographic metadata varied by source and participant and was provided uncurated.

The immunoSEQ Assay, a bias-controlled multiplex PCR, was used to amplify TCRbeta CDR3 regions from genomic DNA. The original pipeline was this. The number of nucleated cells in each sample was estimated from the amplification of reference gene primers within the assay. To quantify the absolute abundance of each unique TCRbeta CDR3 rearrangement, sequence reads were collapsed and filtered. Productive Simpson clonality was computed per sample as the square root of Simpson's diversity index over productive rearrangements. TCRdb carries this immuneACCESS record with in-frame sequences only. Its versions omit some clonotypes, under half of them owing to an unresolved V gene in the studies checked, with the rest unexplained. V and J calls and clone size are given by that table; D and trimming were obtained from the DNA. The sample table lists approximately 160,000 clones, more than 75% of them with a count of one. The ten top clones hold about 18% of the sample.

The collaborating institutions used their own protocols to collect whole blood in K2EDTA tubes. For TCRbeta analysis, collaborators shipped samples in one of three forms: frozen whole blood, isolated PBMCs, or DNA extracted from either of those sample types. Of note for this clone: It lacks a known antigen. Base qualities are not recorded, but no much larger clone differs from it by a single base.

The specimen sequenced was peripheral blood. The receptor was isolated from a man in his sixties with active or convalescent COVID-19.

The nucleotide sequence reads TGTGCCAGCAGCCAAACGGGGAGCTCCTACGAGCAGTACTTC. It specifies CASSQTGSSYEQYF. The chain was built from TRBV3-1 (or the pseudogene TRBV3-2) and TRBJ2-7; a tentative D call is TRBD2 (5 bases match). Relative to germline, V is 2 bases shorter and J is 0 bases shorter, with 8 bases between their ends. The CDR3 numbers 14 residues from cysteine through phenylalanine. The CDR3 DNA has 42 bases and is translated from base 1. The germline V gene (reference sequence) yields LGHDT for CDR1 and YNNKEL for CDR2.